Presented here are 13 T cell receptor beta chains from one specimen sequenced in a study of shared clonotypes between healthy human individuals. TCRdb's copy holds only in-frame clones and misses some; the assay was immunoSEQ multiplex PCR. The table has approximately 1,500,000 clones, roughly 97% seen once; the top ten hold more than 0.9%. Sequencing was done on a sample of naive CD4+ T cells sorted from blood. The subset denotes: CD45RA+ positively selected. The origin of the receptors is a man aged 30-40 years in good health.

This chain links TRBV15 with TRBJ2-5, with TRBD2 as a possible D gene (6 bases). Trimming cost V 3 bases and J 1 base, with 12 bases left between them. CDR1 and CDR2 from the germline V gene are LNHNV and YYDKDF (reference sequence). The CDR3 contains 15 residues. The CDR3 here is CATSREGHSQETQYF. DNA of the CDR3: TGTGCCACCAGCAGGGAGGGTCACAGCCAAGAGACCCAGTACTTC. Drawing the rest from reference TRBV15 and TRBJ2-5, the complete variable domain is DAMVIQNPRYQVTQFGKPVTLSCSQTLNHNVMYWYQQKSSQAPKLLFHYYDKDFNNEADTPDNFQSRRPNTSFCFLDIRSPGLGDTAMYLCATSREGHSQETQYFGPGTRLLVL.

The CDR3 loop reads CASSSPRTATYEQYF. CDR3 nucleotide sequence: TGCGCCAGCAGTTCCCCTCGGACGGCAACCTACGAGCAGTACTTC. The chain combines TRBV5-1 with TRBJ2-7; no definite D call. The germline V gene has CDR1 SGHRS and CDR2 YFSETQ. V was clipped by 5 bases and J by 2 bases, with 17 bases between them. The CDR3 loop spans 15 amino acids. The entire variable domain, with the rest obtained from reference TRBV5-1 and TRBJ2-7, is as follows: KAGVTQTPRYLIKTRGQQVTLSCSPISGHRSVSWYQQTPGQGLQFLFEYFSETQRNKGNFPGRFSGRQFSNSRSEMNVSTLELGDSALYLCASSSPRTATYEQYFGPGTRLTVT.

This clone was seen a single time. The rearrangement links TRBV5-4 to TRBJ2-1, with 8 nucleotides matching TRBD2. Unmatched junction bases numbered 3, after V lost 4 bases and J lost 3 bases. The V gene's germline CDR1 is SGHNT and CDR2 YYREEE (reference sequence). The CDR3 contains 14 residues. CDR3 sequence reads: CASSPGLDYNEQFF. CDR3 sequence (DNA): TGTGCCAGCAGCCCGGGACTAGACTACAATGAGCAGTTCTTC. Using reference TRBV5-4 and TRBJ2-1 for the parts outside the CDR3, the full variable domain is ETGVTQSPTHLIKTRGQQVTLRCSSQSGHNTVSWYQQALGQGPQFIFQYYREEENGRGNFPPRFSGLQFPNYSSELNVNALELDDSALYLCASSPGLDYNEQFFGPGTRLTVL.

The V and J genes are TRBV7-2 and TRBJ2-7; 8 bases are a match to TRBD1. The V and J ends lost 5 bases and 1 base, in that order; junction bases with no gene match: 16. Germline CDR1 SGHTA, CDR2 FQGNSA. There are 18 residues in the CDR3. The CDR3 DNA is TGTGCCAGCAGCCGGACAGGGTCGTCGTTAGCGGCTTCCTACGAGCAGTACTTC. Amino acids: CASSRTGSSLAASYEQYF.

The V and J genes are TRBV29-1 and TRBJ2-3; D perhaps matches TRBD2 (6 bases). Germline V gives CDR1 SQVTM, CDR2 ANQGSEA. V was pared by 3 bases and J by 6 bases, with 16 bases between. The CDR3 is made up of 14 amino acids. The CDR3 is CSVERTRRDDTQYF. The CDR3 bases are TGCAGCGTTGAGAGAACGCGGCGGGACGATACGCAGTATTTT.

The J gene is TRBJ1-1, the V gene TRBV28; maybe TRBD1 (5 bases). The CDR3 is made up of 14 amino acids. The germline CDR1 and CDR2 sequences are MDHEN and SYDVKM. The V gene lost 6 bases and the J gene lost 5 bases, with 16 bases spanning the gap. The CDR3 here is CASSPVLRGTEAFF. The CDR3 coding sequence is TGTGCCAGCAGCCCCGTATTAAGGGGAACTGAAGCTTTCTTT.

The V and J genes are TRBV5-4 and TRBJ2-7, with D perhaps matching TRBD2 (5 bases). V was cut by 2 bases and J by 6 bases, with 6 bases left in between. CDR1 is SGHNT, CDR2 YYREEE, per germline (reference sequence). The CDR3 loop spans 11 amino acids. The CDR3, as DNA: TGTGCCAGCAGCTTCCGGGGCGAGCAGTACTTC. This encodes CASSFRGEQYF.

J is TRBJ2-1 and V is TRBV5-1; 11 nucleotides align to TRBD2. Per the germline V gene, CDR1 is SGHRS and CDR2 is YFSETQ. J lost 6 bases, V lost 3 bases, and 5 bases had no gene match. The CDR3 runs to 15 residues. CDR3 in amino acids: CASSSGLAALNEQFF. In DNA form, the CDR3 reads TGCGCCAGCAGCTCGGGACTAGCGGCTCTCAATGAGCAGTTCTTC.

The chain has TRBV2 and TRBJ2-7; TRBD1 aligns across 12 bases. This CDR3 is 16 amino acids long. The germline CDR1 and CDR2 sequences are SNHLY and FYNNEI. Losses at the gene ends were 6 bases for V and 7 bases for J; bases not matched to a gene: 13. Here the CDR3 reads CASRHNPGQGAREQYF. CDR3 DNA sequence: TGTGCCAGCAGACACAATCCGGGACAGGGGGCCAGGGAGCAGTACTTC.

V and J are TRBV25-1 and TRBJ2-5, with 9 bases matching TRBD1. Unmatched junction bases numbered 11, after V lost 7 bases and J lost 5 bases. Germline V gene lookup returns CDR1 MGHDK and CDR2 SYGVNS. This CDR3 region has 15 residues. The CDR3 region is CASTTGGLVRETQYF. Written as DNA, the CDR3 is TGTGCCAGCACCACAGGGGGCCTGGTCCGGGAGACCCAGTACTTC.

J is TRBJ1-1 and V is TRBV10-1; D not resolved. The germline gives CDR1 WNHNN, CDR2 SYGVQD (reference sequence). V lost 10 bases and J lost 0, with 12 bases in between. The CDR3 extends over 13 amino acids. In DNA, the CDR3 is TGCGCCACCTCGCTGCAGTTGAACACTGAAGCTTTCTTT. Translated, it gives CATSLQLNTEAFF.

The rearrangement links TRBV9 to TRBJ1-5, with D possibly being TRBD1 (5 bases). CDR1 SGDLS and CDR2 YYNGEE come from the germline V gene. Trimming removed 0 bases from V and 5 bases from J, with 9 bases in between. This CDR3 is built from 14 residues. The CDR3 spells CASSVEGFHQPQHF. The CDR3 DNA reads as TGTGCCAGCAGCGTAGAGGGGTTCCATCAGCCCCAGCATTTT.

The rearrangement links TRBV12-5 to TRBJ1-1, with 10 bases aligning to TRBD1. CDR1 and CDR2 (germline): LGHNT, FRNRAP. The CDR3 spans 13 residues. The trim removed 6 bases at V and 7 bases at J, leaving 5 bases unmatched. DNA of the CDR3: TGTGCTAGTGGGCTGACAGGGGGCGTTGAAGCTTTCTTT. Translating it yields CASGLTGGVEAFF.